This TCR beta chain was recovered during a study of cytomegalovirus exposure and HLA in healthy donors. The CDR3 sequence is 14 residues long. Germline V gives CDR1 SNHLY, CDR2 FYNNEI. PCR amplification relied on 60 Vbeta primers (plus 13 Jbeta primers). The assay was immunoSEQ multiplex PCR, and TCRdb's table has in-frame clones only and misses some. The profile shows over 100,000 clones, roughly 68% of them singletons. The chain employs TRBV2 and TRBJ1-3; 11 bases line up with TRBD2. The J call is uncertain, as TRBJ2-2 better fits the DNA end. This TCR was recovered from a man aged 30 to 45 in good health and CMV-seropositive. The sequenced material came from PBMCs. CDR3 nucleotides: TGTGCCAGCATTACTAGCGGGGGATCCGGGGAGCTGTTTTTT. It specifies CASITSGGSGELFF.